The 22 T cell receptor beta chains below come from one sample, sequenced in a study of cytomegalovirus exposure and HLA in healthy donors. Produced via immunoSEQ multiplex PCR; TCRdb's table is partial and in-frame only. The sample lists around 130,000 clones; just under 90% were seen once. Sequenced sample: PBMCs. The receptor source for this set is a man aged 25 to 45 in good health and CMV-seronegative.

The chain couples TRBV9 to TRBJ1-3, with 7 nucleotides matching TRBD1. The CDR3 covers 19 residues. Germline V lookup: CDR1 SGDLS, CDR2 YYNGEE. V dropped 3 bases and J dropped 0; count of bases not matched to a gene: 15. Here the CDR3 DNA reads TGTGCCAGCAGCGCTGGCGGGCGGACAGGTTTTAGCTCTGGAAACACCATATATTTT. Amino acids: CASSAGGRTGFSSGNTIYF.

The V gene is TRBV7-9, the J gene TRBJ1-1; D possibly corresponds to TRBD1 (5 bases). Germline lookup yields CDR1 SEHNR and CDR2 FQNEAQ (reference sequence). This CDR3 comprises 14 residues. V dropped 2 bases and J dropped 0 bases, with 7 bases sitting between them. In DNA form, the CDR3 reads TGTGCCAGCAGCTTAAAAGGGGTGAACACTGAAGCTTTCTTT. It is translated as CASSLKGVNTEAFF.

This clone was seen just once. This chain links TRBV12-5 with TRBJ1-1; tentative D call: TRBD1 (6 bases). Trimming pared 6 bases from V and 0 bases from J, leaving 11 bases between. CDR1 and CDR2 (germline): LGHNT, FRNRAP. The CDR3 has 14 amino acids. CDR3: CASGSGGMNTEAFF. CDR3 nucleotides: TGTGCTAGTGGGTCGGGGGGCATGAACACTGAAGCTTTCTTT. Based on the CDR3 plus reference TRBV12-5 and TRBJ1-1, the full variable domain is DARVTQTPRHKVTEMGQEVTMRCQPILGHNTVFWYRQTMMQGLELLAYFRNRAPLDDSGMPKDRFSAEMPDATLATLKIQPSEPRDSAVYFCASGSGGMNTEAFFGQGTRLTVV.

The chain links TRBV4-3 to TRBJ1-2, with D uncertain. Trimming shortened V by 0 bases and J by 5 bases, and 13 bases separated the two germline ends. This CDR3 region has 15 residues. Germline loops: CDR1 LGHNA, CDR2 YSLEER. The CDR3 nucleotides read TGCGCCAGCAGCCAAGAAGTGTCGGCAGGTTATGGCTACACCTTC. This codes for CASSQEVSAGYGYTF.

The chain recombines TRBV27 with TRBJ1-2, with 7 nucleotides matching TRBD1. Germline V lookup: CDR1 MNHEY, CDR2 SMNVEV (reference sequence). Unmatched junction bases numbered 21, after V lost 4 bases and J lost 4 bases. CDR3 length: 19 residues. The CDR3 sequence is CASSYSRQGTRSRSYGYTF. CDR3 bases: TGTGCCAGCAGTTACTCTCGACAGGGAACGAGATCCCGGAGCTATGGCTACACCTTC.

The CDR3 here is CASTLGQLDSPLHF. Here the CDR3 DNA reads TGTGCCAGTACCCTGGGACAGTTAGATTCACCCCTCCACTTT. The V gene is TRBV19, the J gene TRBJ1-6; 7 nucleotides match TRBD1. Germline CDR1 LNHDA, CDR2 SQIVND (reference sequence). The CDR3 is made up of 14 amino acids. The trim removed 7 bases at V and 8 bases at J, leaving 8 bases unmatched.

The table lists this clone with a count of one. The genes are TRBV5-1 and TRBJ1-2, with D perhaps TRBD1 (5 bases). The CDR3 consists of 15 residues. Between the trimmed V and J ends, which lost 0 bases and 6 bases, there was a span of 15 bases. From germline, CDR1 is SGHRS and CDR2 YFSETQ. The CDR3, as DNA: TGCGCCAGCAGCTTGGCCAGGGAGGGTATCGATGGCTACACCTTC. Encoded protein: CASSLAREGIDGYTF.

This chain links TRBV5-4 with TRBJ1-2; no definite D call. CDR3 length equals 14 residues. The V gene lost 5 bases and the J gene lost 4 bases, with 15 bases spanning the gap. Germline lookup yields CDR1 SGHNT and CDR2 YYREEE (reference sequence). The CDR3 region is CASRPLGRIYGYTF. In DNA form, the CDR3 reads TGTGCCAGCAGACCGCTTGGCCGAATCTATGGCTACACCTTC.

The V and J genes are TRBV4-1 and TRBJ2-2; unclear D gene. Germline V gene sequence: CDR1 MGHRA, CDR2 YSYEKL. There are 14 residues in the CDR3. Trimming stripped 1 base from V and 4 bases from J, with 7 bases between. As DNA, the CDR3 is TGCGCCAGCAGCCAAGTCGCCGGCACCGGGGAGCTGTTTTTT. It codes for CASSQVAGTGELFF.

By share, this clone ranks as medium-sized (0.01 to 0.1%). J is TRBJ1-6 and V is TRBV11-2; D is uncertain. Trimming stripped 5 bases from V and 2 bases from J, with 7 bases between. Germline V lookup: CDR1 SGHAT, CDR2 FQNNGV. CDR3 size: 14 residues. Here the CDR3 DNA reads TGTGCCAGCAGCCGTCCGGCCTATAATTCACCCCTCCACTTT. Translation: CASSRPAYNSPLHF.

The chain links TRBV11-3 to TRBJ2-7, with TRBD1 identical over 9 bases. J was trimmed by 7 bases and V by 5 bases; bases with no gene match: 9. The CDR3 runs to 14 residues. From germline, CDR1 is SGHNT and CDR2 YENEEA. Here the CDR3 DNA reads TGTGCCAGCAGCCTCCGGGACAGGGATGGAGAGCAGTACTTC. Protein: CASSLRDRDGEQYF. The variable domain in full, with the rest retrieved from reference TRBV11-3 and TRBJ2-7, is EAGVVQSPRYKIIEKKQPVAFWCNPISGHNTLYWYLQNLGQGPELLIRYENEEAVDDSQLPKDRFSAERLKGVDSTLKIQPAELGDSAVYLCASSLRDRDGEQYFGPGTRLTVT.

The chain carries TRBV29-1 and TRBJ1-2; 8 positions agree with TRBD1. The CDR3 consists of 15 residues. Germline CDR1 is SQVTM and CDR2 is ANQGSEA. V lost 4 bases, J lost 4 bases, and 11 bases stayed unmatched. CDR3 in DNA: TGCAGCGTTGGGGCGGCTACAGGGGGAGGCTATGGCTACACCTTC. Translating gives CSVGAATGGGYGYTF.

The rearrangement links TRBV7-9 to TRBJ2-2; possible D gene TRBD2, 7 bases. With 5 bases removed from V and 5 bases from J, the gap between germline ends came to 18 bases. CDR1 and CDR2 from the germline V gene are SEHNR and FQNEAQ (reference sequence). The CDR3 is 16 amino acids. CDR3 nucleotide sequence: TGTGCCAGCAGCCCGAAGAGGGGGGGACTAACCGGGGAGCTGTTTTTT. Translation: CASSPKRGGLTGELFF.

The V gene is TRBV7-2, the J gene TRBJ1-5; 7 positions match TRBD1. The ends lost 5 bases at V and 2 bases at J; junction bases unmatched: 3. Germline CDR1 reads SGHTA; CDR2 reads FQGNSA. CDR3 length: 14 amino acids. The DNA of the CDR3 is TGTGCCAGCAGCCGACAGGGCGGCAATCAGCCCCAGCATTTT. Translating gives CASSRQGGNQPQHF.

The CDR3 loop is CASSIGGQFNQPQHF. The DNA for the CDR3 is TGTGCCAGTAGTATAGGGGGACAGTTCAATCAGCCCCAGCATTTT. The genes are TRBV19 and TRBJ1-5; 7 positions match TRBD1. V shed 1 base, J shed 3 bases, and the junction held 3 bases outside the gene matches. Germline CDR1 and CDR2: LNHDA and SQIVND (reference sequence). The CDR3 extends over 15 amino acids.

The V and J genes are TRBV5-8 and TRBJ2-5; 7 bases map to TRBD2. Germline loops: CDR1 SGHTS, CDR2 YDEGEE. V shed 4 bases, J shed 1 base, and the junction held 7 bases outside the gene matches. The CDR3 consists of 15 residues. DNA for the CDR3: TGTGCCAGCAGCCACGAGGGAGGGATCCAAGAGACCCAGTACTTC. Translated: CASSHEGGIQETQYF. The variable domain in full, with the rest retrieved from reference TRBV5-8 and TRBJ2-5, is EAGVTQSPTHLIKTRGQQATLRCSPISGHTSVYWYQQALGLGLQFLLWYDEGEERNRGNFPPRFSGRQFPNYSSELNVNALELEDSALYLCASSHEGGIQETQYFGPGTRLLVL.

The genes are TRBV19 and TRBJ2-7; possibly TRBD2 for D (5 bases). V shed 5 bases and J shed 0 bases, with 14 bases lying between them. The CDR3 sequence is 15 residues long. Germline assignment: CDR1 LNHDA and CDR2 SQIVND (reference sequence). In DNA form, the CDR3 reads TGTGCCAGTAGTCGAACGGACGCGGGCTCCTACGAGCAGTACTTC. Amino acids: CASSRTDAGSYEQYF.

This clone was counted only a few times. As DNA, the CDR3 is TGTGCCAGCAGCTGGGACAGGGGGTATTCACCCCTCCACTTT. Its protein product is CASSWDRGYSPLHF. J is TRBJ1-6 and V is TRBV5-4; 11 bases are shared with TRBD1. V shed 3 bases, J shed 8 bases, and the junction held 1 base outside the gene matches. Germline V gene lookup returns CDR1 SGHNT and CDR2 YYREEE (reference sequence). This CDR3 spans 14 amino acids.

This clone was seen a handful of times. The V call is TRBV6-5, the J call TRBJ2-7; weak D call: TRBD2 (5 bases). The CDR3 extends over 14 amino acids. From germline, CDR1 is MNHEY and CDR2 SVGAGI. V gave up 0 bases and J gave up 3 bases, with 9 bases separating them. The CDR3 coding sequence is TGTGCCAGCAGTTACTCCGCCGCGGGCTACGAGCAGTACTTC. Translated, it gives CASSYSAAGYEQYF.

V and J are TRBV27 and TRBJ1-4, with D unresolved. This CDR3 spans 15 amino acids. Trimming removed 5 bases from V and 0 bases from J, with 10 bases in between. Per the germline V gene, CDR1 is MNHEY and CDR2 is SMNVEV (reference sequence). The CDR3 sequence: CASSIHIATNEKLFF. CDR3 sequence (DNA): TGTGCCAGCAGTATCCACATTGCAACTAATGAAAAACTGTTTTTT.

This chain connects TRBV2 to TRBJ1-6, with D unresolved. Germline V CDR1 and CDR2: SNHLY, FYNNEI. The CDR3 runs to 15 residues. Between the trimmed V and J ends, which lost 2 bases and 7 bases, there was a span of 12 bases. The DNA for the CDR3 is TGTGCCAGCAGTGAAACGGCGGGAGAGAATTCACCCCTCCACTTT. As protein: CASSETAGENSPLHF.

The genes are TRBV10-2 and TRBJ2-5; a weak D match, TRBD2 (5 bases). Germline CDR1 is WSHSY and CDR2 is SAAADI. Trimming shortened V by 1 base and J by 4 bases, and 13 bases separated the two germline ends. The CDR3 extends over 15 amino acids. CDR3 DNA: TGCGCCAGCAGTGAGTTTCGTTCTAGCCGAGAGACCCAGTACTTC. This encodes CASSEFRSSRETQYF.